Presented here are 16 T cell receptor beta chains from one specimen sequenced in a study of T cell responses to AZD1222 COVID-19 vaccine. The method was immunoSEQ multiplex PCR; TCRdb's version includes in-frame clones alone and lacks a portion of them. The sample consists of about 180,000 clones, about nine tenths of them appearing once. Sequenced here: peripheral blood, sampled 28 days after the second AZD1222 dose. These receptor sequences come from an adult who received the AZD1222 COVID-19 vaccine.

This clone showed up just once. This chain uses TRBV6-2 or TRBV6-3 with TRBJ2-2; 7 bases line up with TRBD1. The CDR3 is 16 amino acids. With 4 bases clipped from V and 0 bases from J, the junction kept 5 bases outside the gene matches. Germline values: CDR1 MNHEY, CDR2 SVGEGT. For the CDR3, the DNA is TGTGCCAGCAGTTCCCGACAGGGTACGAACACCGGGGAGCTGTTTTTT. Its translation: CASSSRQGTNTGELFF.

This chain uses TRBV18 with TRBJ2-7, with 9 bases aligning to TRBD1. This CDR3 spans 14 amino acids. Germline V gene data show CDR1 as KGHSH and CDR2 as LQKENI. Trimming at V came to 3 bases and at J to 3 bases, leaving 3 bases not matched to a gene. The CDR3 nucleotides read TGTGCCAGCTCACCCCCGGGACAGGGCTACGAGCAGTACTTC. Translated, it gives CASSPPGQGYEQYF.

This rearrangement joins TRBV6-1 to TRBJ1-6; D uncertain. Germline V lookup: CDR1 MNHNS, CDR2 SASEGT. The CDR3 length is 16 residues. V lost 3 bases and J lost 11, with 20 bases in between. CDR3: CASSERTDRGRAPLHF. For the CDR3, the DNA is TGTGCCAGCAGTGAGCGGACGGACCGGGGTAGGGCACCCCTCCACTTT.

CDR3 sequence (DNA): TGCGCCAGCAGCCTGAATACGGACAGGGCCTATGGCTACACCTTC. Amino acid sequence: CASSLNTDRAYGYTF. The chain employs TRBV5-1 and TRBJ1-2, with 8 bases that match TRBD1. Per germline, CDR1 SGHRS and CDR2 YFSETQ. Trimming removed 4 bases from V and 4 bases from J; junction bases left unmatched: 9. The CDR3 spans 15 residues.

The V and J genes are TRBV28 and TRBJ1-2; D is ambiguous. Trimming took off 2 bases at V and 3 bases at J, with 10 bases between the two ends. Germline-derived CDR1 and CDR2 are MDHEN and SYDVKM. CDR3 length: 14 amino acids. The DNA of the CDR3 is TGTGCCAGCAGTTTAAGGGTGCGGGACTATGGCTACACCTTC. As protein: CASSLRVRDYGYTF.

The rearrangement links TRBV28 to TRBJ2-3; either TRBD1 or TRBD2 may fit D (6 bases each). CDR3 length: 15 residues. Germline V gene data show CDR1 as MDHEN and CDR2 as SYDVKM. V was trimmed by 2 bases and J by 0 bases, leaving 9 bases between them. CDR3 DNA sequence: TGTGCCAGCAGTTTAGGAGGGGGAAGCACAGATACGCAGTATTTT. This codes for CASSLGGGSTDTQYF.

V and J are TRBV28 and TRBJ2-1; 10 bases align to TRBD2. The CDR3 runs 17 residues. Germline V gene sequence: CDR1 MDHEN, CDR2 SYDVKM. The ends lost 10 bases at V and 8 bases at J; junction bases unmatched: 20. The CDR3 nucleotides read TGTGCCATCCCGCTGGCTAGCGGGAGAAGGTTTAGCTATGAGCAGTTCTTC. Protein: CAIPLASGRRFSYEQFF. The full variable domain, its missing parts supplied by reference TRBV28 and TRBJ2-1, is DVKVTQSSRYLVKRTGEKVFLECVQDMDHENMFWYRQDPGLGLRLIYFSYDVKMKEKGDIPEGYSVSREKKERFSLILESASTNQTSMYLCAIPLASGRRFSYEQFFGPGTRLTVL.

The rearrangement links TRBV6-5 to TRBJ1-6; TRBD1 might be the D (6 bases). Germline loops: CDR1 MNHEY, CDR2 SVGAGI. CDR3 length: 14 amino acids. Trimming took off 6 bases at V and 6 bases at J, with 12 bases between the two ends. The CDR3: CASSRQDSNSPLHF. The CDR3 DNA reads TGTGCCAGCAGCCGGCAGGACAGTAATTCACCCCTCCACTTT.

This rearrangement joins TRBV11-3 to TRBJ1-3, with 12 nucleotides matching TRBD1. CDR3 length equals 15 residues. V shed 5 bases, J shed 6 bases, and the junction held 5 bases outside the gene matches. Germline lookup yields CDR1 SGHNT and CDR2 YENEEA. This CDR3 reads CASSAGTGGENTIYF. The CDR3 DNA follows: TGTGCCAGCAGCGCCGGGACAGGGGGCGAAAACACCATATATTTT.

V usage is TRBV2 and J usage is TRBJ2-4; possibly TRBD1 for D (6 bases). This CDR3 contains 15 residues. V was cut by 6 bases and J by 4 bases, with 16 bases left in between. Germline V gene data show CDR1 as SNHLY and CDR2 as FYNNEI. CDR3 bases: TGTGCCAGCAGCGCACAGGGATTCCCAAAAAACATTCAGTACTTC. It encodes CASSAQGFPKNIQYF.

CDR3 sequence: CASSPRDREWNEQFF. The CDR3 bases are TGTGCCAGCAGTCCCCGGGACAGGGAGTGGAATGAGCAGTTCTTC. The chain is built from TRBV6-5 and TRBJ2-1; 9 nucleotides agree with TRBD1. The V gene's germline CDR1 is MNHEY and CDR2 SVGAGI. This CDR3 has 15 residues. The J segment lost 7 bases and the V segment lost 5 bases, leaving 9 bases of the junction unmatched.

The sample holds one count of this clone. V gene TRBV6-5 combines with J gene TRBJ1-1; TRBD1 matches at 11 bases. The germline gives CDR1 MNHEY, CDR2 SVGAGI. With V trimmed by 0 bases and J by 6 bases, 6 bases remained unmatched. CDR3 size: 16 residues. The CDR3, as DNA: TGTGCCAGCAGTTACTCCGGGACAGGGGGAACGGCTGAAGCTTTCTTT. It specifies CASSYSGTGGTAEAFF.

The chain carries TRBV11-2 and TRBJ2-7; a possible D gene is TRBD1 (6 bases). CDR3 length: 15 residues. Trimming stripped 0 bases from V and 3 bases from J, with 12 bases between. Germline values: CDR1 SGHAT, CDR2 FQNNGV. The CDR3 coding sequence is TGTGCCAGCAGCTTAGATCACAGGGTACTCTACGAGCAGTACTTC. Translating gives CASSLDHRVLYEQYF.

This clone appeared a single time. The V and J genes are TRBV5-1 and TRBJ2-7; D is tentatively TRBD1 or TRBD2 (5 bases each). V was shortened by 2 bases and J by 2 bases, with 11 bases between the two germline ends. This CDR3 spans 14 amino acids. Germline V gene sequence: CDR1 SGHRS, CDR2 YFSETQ. In DNA form, the CDR3 reads TGCGCCAGCAGCTTAGAGAGGGGTCCCTACGAGCAGTACTTC. Its translation is CASSLERGPYEQYF. The whole variable domain, filled in from reference TRBV5-1 and TRBJ2-7, reads KAGVTQTPRYLIKTRGQQVTLSCSPISGHRSVSWYQQTPGQGLQFLFEYFSETQRNKGNFPGRFSGRQFSNSRSEMNVSTLELGDSALYLCASSLERGPYEQYFGPGTRLTVT.

This clone was seen once. The V call is TRBV6-5, the J call TRBJ2-5; possible D gene TRBD2, 7 bases. Trimming cost V 6 bases and J 4 bases, with 15 bases left between them. The CDR3 extends over 14 amino acids. Per the germline V gene, CDR1 is MNHEY and CDR2 is SVGAGI. CDR3 amino acids: CASRRTRGGETQYF. The DNA for the CDR3 is TGTGCCAGCAGGAGGACTAGGGGGGGAGAGACCCAGTACTTC.

The V gene is TRBV2, the J gene TRBJ1-3; a possible D gene is TRBD1 (5 bases). Germline CDR1 reads SNHLY; CDR2 reads FYNNEI. The V gene lost 8 bases and the J gene lost 4 bases, with 12 bases spanning the gap. The CDR3 is 13 amino acids. The CDR3 sequence: CASYTGQGNTIYF. CDR3 in DNA: TGTGCCAGCTACACGGGGCAAGGAAACACCATATATTTT.